The 18 T cell receptor beta chains below all came from one sample that was sequenced in a study of T cell responses to AZD1222 COVID-19 vaccine. Profiled with immunoSEQ multiplex PCR; TCRdb holds only in-frame clones, not every one. Of fewer than 150,000 clones listed, roughly 84% are singletons. The sequences come from peripheral blood, collected on day 0 of AZD1222 vaccination. These receptors were taken from an adult in good health.

The chain uses TRBV19 and TRBJ1-4; 7 bases match TRBD1. Losses at the gene ends were 6 bases for V and 5 bases for J; bases not matched to a gene: 3. Per the germline V gene, CDR1 is LNHDA and CDR2 is SQIVND (reference sequence). The CDR3 totals 13 residues. The CDR3 bases are TGTGCCAGTAGGAGGGGGCCAAATGAAAAACTGTTTTTT. Its translation: CASRRGPNEKLFF.

This chain joins TRBV19 and TRBJ1-6; TRBD1 is a possible D gene (5 bases). Germline-derived CDR1 and CDR2 are LNHDA and SQIVND (reference sequence). This CDR3 spans 13 amino acids. V lost 7 bases, J lost 7 bases, and 11 bases lay in between. CDR3 sequence reads: CASNQGWNSPLHF. DNA for the CDR3: TGTGCCAGTAATCAGGGTTGGAATTCACCCCTCCACTTT.

This rearrangement joins TRBV19 to TRBJ1-5; 8 bases match TRBD1. This CDR3 comprises 15 residues. Germline V lookup: CDR1 LNHDA, CDR2 SQIVND (reference sequence). J was trimmed by 4 bases and V by 3 bases; bases with no gene match: 5. The DNA of the CDR3 is TGTGCCAGTAGTATTGGGCAGGGGGCTAATCAGCCCCAGCATTTT. This codes for CASSIGQGANQPQHF.

The chain joins TRBV9 to TRBJ2-3; D unclear. Germline assignment: CDR1 SGDLS and CDR2 YYNGEE. V lost 4 bases and J lost 0, with 3 bases in between. The CDR3 has 12 residues. The CDR3 sequence is CASSLSTDTQYF. The DNA for the CDR3 is TGTGCCAGCAGCCTTAGCACAGATACGCAGTATTTT.

The gene calls are TRBV10-3 and TRBJ1-5, with a possible D match to TRBD1 (6 bases). V lost 4 bases and J 6 bases, leaving 13 bases between the germline ends. Germline CDR1 is ENHRY and CDR2 is SYGVKD. The CDR3 sequence is 14 residues long. CDR3 sequence: CAISAGAGGQPQHF. The CDR3 DNA reads as TGTGCCATCAGTGCGGGGGCGGGCGGTCAGCCCCAGCATTTT.

This CDR3 is CASSKARLGGPKQMGHTEAFF. Here the CDR3 DNA reads TGTGCCAGCAGCAAAGCCCGTCTTGGGGGGCCTAAACAGATGGGACACACTGAAGCTTTCTTT. The gene calls are TRBV21-1 and TRBJ1-1. TRBV21-1 has pseudogene status. The CDR3 consists of 21 residues.

The chain couples TRBV5-1 to TRBJ2-5, with 15 bases matching TRBD2. J gave up 5 bases and V 4 bases, and 15 bases lay outside the gene matches. In germline, CDR1 is SGHRS, CDR2 YFSETQ. This CDR3 spans 19 amino acids. Here the CDR3 DNA reads TGCGCCAGCAGCCAATACCTTGGACTAGCGGGGGGGCGAGGCGAGACCCAGTACTTC. This encodes CASSQYLGLAGGRGETQYF.

The V gene is TRBV9, the J gene TRBJ2-3, with D unresolved. The length of the CDR3 is 15 residues. Trimming took off 0 bases at V and 2 bases at J, with 10 bases between the two ends. Germline V lookup: CDR1 SGDLS, CDR2 YYNGEE. CDR3 sequence (DNA): TGTGCCAGCAGCGTAGGTGAACAATACACAGATACGCAGTATTTT. Its protein is CASSVGEQYTDTQYF. Drawing the rest from reference TRBV9 and TRBJ2-3, the complete variable domain is DSGVTQTPKHLITATGQRVTLRCSPRSGDLSVYWYQQSLDQGLQFLIQYYNGEERAKGNILERFSAQQFPDLHSELNLSSLELGDSALYFCASSVGEQYTDTQYFGPGTRLTVL.

The chain uses TRBV7-2 and TRBJ2-2; possible D gene TRBD2, 6 bases. Between the trimmed V and J ends, which lost 5 bases and 0 bases, there was a span of 10 bases. The CDR3 covers 15 residues. The germline CDR1 and CDR2 sequences are SGHTA and FQGNSA. The CDR3 spells CASSQGLTNTGELFF. CDR3 DNA sequence: TGTGCCAGCAGCCAAGGACTAACGAACACCGGGGAGCTGTTTTTT.

V is TRBV5-8 and J is TRBJ1-2; 9 nucleotides agree with TRBD1. The CDR3 length is 15 residues. After removal of 0 bases from V and 7 bases from J, the junction contained 7 bases not matched to a gene. Germline assignment: CDR1 SGHTS and CDR2 YDEGEE. CDR3 in amino acids: CASSLAGTGLRGYTF. DNA of the CDR3: TGTGCCAGCAGCTTGGCCGGGACAGGGCTTCGTGGCTACACCTTC.

The V gene is TRBV6-2 or TRBV6-3, the J gene TRBJ2-5; 8 bases map to TRBD2. Germline values: CDR1 MNHEY, CDR2 SVGEGT. The CDR3 runs to 14 residues. With V trimmed by 6 bases and J by 5 bases, 8 bases remained unmatched. The CDR3 sequence is CASSLSGVRETQYF. The CDR3 DNA reads as TGTGCCAGCAGCCTTAGCGGGGTGCGGGAGACCCAGTACTTC.

The chain is built from TRBV21-1 and TRBJ1-1; the D call TRBD1 from the table was never checked on the DNA. TRBV21-1 is a known pseudogene. This CDR3 comprises 17 residues. CDR3: CASSKWQGRVRNTEAFF. As DNA, the CDR3 is TGTGCCAGCAGCAAATGGCAGGGTCGGGTCCGGAACACTGAAGCTTTCTTT.

The rearrangement joins TRBV10-3 to TRBJ1-2; the D is unclear. The germline V and J ends were trimmed by 9 bases and 1 base, with 9 bases remaining between them. This CDR3 contains 12 residues. From germline, CDR1 is ENHRY and CDR2 SYGVKD. The CDR3, as DNA: TGTGCCATGACCGACCTTAACTATGGCTACACCTTC. As protein: CAMTDLNYGYTF.

CDR3 region: CASSYGLRTDTQYF. CDR3 nucleotide sequence: TGTGCCAGCAGTTACGGGCTGCGCACAGATACGCAGTATTTT. This sequence joins TRBV6-6 and TRBJ2-3; D is uncertain. The germline gives CDR1 MNHNY, CDR2 SVGAGI (reference sequence). The CDR3 consists of 14 residues. Trimming pared 2 bases from V and 1 base from J, leaving 7 bases between.

The V call is TRBV6-5, the J call TRBJ1-6, with 7 bases that match TRBD1. The J segment lost 5 bases and the V segment lost 9 bases, leaving 7 bases of the junction unmatched. This CDR3 has 14 residues. Per germline, CDR1 MNHEY and CDR2 SVGAGI. The CDR3: CASRYGTDNSPLHF. The CDR3 DNA reads TGTGCCAGTCGATATGGGACAGATAATTCACCCCTCCACTTT.

The gene calls are TRBV6-5 and TRBJ1-2; 10 bases map to TRBD1. The CDR3 consists of 16 residues. Germline V gene sequence: CDR1 MNHEY, CDR2 SVGAGI. With V trimmed by 1 base and J by 7 bases, 9 bases remained unmatched. The CDR3 sequence is CASSYLRTGGIGGYTF. The CDR3 region has the DNA TGTGCCAGCAGTTACTTACGGACAGGGGGGATCGGTGGCTACACCTTC.

The chain combines TRBV4-1 with TRBJ2-1; a possible D gene is TRBD1 (5 bases). CDR1 MGHRA and CDR2 YSYEKL come from the germline V gene. With 1 base removed from V and 4 bases from J, the gap between germline ends came to 11 bases. This CDR3 region has 15 residues. The CDR3 loop reads CASSQAGHPYNEQFF. CDR3 nucleotides: TGCGCCAGCAGCCAAGCCGGACACCCTTACAATGAGCAGTTCTTC.

This chain connects TRBV27 to TRBJ2-1, with D perhaps matching TRBD1 (7 bases). The CDR3 consists of 15 residues. The V gene lost 2 bases and the J gene lost 9 bases, with 17 bases spanning the gap. The germline gives CDR1 MNHEY, CDR2 SMNVEV (reference sequence). CDR3 protein: CASSLGIGGGGEQFF. In DNA, the CDR3 is TGTGCCAGCAGTTTAGGGATCGGAGGGGGCGGTGAGCAGTTCTTC.